The 25 T cell receptor beta chains given below trace back to one sample, sequenced in a study of OX40 agonist ivuxolimab in advanced cancers. This table comes from immunoSEQ multiplex PCR, and its TCRdb copy is limited to in-frame clones, with some not included. The data contain roughly 45,000 clones, about 85% of them singletons. The sequencing used CD4+ or CD8+ T cells sorted from blood, collected in a trial of the OX40 agonist ivuxolimab. These TCRs come from an adult with an advanced solid tumor such as melanoma, head and neck, liver or kidney cancer.

In DNA, the CDR3 is TGTGCCAGCAGCCTAAGCGGGGGGGCGTTGGATACGCAGTATTTT. Its protein product is CASSLSGGALDTQYF. The chain uses TRBV7-2 and TRBJ2-3; TRBD2 matches at 10 bases. CDR3 size: 15 residues. Per the germline V gene, CDR1 is SGHTA and CDR2 is FQGNSA. With 5 bases clipped from V and 6 bases from J, the junction kept 8 bases outside the gene matches.

The chain recombines TRBV5-1 with TRBJ1-2; a weak D match, TRBD1 (5 bases). Looked up from germline, CDR1 is SGHRS and CDR2 is YFSETQ. CDR3 length equals 18 residues. V lost 0 bases to trimming and J lost 4 bases, with 22 bases between them. The CDR3 loop reads CASSLDGVGGGDPYGYTF. CDR3 bases: TGCGCCAGCAGCTTGGACGGTGTAGGAGGAGGGGATCCCTATGGCTACACCTTC.

V usage is TRBV14 and J usage is TRBJ2-3, with D perhaps matching TRBD2 (6 bases). CDR1 is SGHDN, CDR2 FVKESK, per germline. The CDR3 runs to 14 residues. Trimming left V 4 bases short and J 2 bases short, with 10 bases between. The CDR3 region is CASSPRDFTDTQYF. Here the CDR3 DNA reads TGTGCCAGCAGCCCAAGGGACTTCACAGATACGCAGTATTTT.

The chain recombines TRBV7-2 with TRBJ2-3; 8 bases are shared with TRBD1. The CDR3 consists of 16 residues. Looked up from germline, CDR1 is SGHTA and CDR2 is FQGNSA. V was clipped by 1 base and J by 5 bases; unmatched bases: 8. CDR3 protein: CASSLVDRVPVDTQYF. The CDR3 bases are TGTGCCAGCAGCTTAGTGGACAGGGTTCCAGTAGATACGCAGTATTTT.

CDR3 in DNA: TGTGCCAGCAGCTTCCTTGGAGCGGATCCTCAGTTCTTC. Translation gives CASSFLGADPQFF. The chain carries TRBV7-3 and TRBJ2-1, with TRBD2 as a possible D gene (5 bases). This CDR3 comprises 13 residues. V shed 3 bases and J shed 13 bases, with 16 bases lying between them. Germline V gene sequence: CDR1 SGHTA, CDR2 FQGTGA.

The chain is built from TRBV27 and TRBJ1-1; 8 bases are a match to TRBD1. The CDR3 contains 17 residues. V trimming: 5 bases; J trimming: 2 bases; junction bases outside the gene matches: 13. Germline assignment: CDR1 MNHEY and CDR2 SMNVEV (reference sequence). This CDR3 reads CASSPKTGEVLNTEAFF. The CDR3 DNA reads TGTGCCAGCAGTCCAAAGACAGGGGAAGTATTAAACACTGAAGCTTTCTTT.

The CDR3 spells CASSQAQGVSDEQYF. The CDR3 DNA is TGCGCCAGCAGCCAAGCCCAGGGGGTTAGCGACGAGCAGTACTTC. This chain joins TRBV4-1 and TRBJ2-7, with 7 bases that match TRBD1. The J segment lost 5 bases and the V segment lost 1 base, leaving 8 bases of the junction unmatched. CDR3 length: 15 residues. In germline, CDR1 is MGHRA, CDR2 YSYEKL.

J is TRBJ1-5 and V is TRBV6-5; 9 bases agree with TRBD1. The V gene's germline CDR1 is MNHEY and CDR2 SVGAGI. Losses at the gene ends were 6 bases for V and 0 bases for J; bases not matched to a gene: 3. There are 15 residues in the CDR3. The DNA for the CDR3 is TGTGCCAGCAGCCCGGACAGGGGTAGCAATCAGCCCCAGCATTTT. It encodes CASSPDRGSNQPQHF.

In its sample, this clone was seen once. The chain employs TRBV11-2 and TRBJ1-1; D is undetermined. This CDR3 is 16 amino acids long. Germline lookup yields CDR1 SGHAT and CDR2 FQNNGV. Trimming cost V 3 bases and J 4 bases, with 18 bases left between them. In nucleotides, the CDR3 is TGTGCCAGCAGCTTTTCCGGGAAGGGTCGGGGCACTGAAGCTTTCTTT. It yields the protein CASSFSGKGRGTEAFF.

V usage is TRBV28 and J usage is TRBJ1-2; D is uncertain. CDR1 and CDR2 from the germline V gene are MDHEN and SYDVKM. CDR3 length: 13 residues. Trimming took off 2 bases at V and 2 bases at J, with 6 bases between the two ends. DNA for the CDR3: TGTGCCAGCAGTTTAGTGAGAAACTATGGCTACACCTTC. This sequence encodes CASSLVRNYGYTF.

The V call is TRBV4-3, the J call TRBJ2-1; D possibly corresponds to TRBD1 (5 bases). The CDR3 has 16 amino acids. V dropped 0 bases and J dropped 4 bases, with 13 bases sitting between them. The germline V gene encodes CDR1 LGHNA and CDR2 YSLEER. Written as DNA, the CDR3 is TGCGCCAGCAGCCAAGATCGATGGGGCGAGTACAATGAGCAGTTCTTC. Amino acids: CASSQDRWGEYNEQFF.

The V gene is TRBV9, the J gene TRBJ2-1; 10 bases line up with TRBD2. Germline CDR1 SGDLS, CDR2 YYNGEE. The CDR3 runs to 15 residues. V gave up 3 bases and J gave up 4 bases; unmatched junction bases: 4. The CDR3 reads CASSAAGGRYNEQFF. In DNA, the CDR3 is TGTGCCAGCAGCGCAGCGGGGGGGCGTTACAATGAGCAGTTCTTC.

The chain couples TRBV13 to TRBJ2-3, with 7 bases identical to TRBD2. Germline V gene data show CDR1 as PRHDT and CDR2 as FYEKMQ (reference sequence). The CDR3 runs to 15 residues. The V segment lost 6 bases and the J segment 4 bases; nucleotides outside the gene matches: 10. This chain's CDR3 is CASSSTSVVPDTQYF. The CDR3 DNA is TGTGCCAGCAGTAGTACTAGCGTCGTTCCAGATACGCAGTATTTT.

The chain has TRBV7-2 and TRBJ1-5; D possibly corresponds to TRBD1 (5 bases). Germline CDR1 SGHTA, CDR2 FQGNSA. V lost 2 bases and J lost 0, with 11 bases in between. CDR3 length: 16 amino acids. The CDR3 bases are TGTGCCAGCAGCTTACTGCGGGGGGGTAGCAATCAGCCCCAGCATTTT. Translating it yields CASSLLRGGSNQPQHF.

The gene calls are TRBV2 and TRBJ2-2, with 7 bases that match TRBD1. Per germline, CDR1 SNHLY and CDR2 FYNNEI. The junction had 10 bases not matched to a gene; V was cut back by 8 bases and J by 7 bases. The CDR3 extends over 14 amino acids. CDR3 amino acids: CASQPVDRDGELFF. CDR3 DNA sequence: TGTGCCAGCCAACCCGTCGACAGGGACGGGGAGCTGTTTTTT.

CDR3 bases: TGTGCCAGCAGCCCGACGAACCTGGCCCATGTTTATGGCTACACCTTC. Protein sequence: CASSPTNLAHVYGYTF. This chain uses TRBV5-6 with TRBJ1-2; no reliable D call. V shed 4 bases and J shed 5 bases, with 21 bases lying between them. The CDR3 covers 16 residues. CDR1 SGHDT and CDR2 YYEEEE come from the germline V gene.

V gene TRBV19 combines with J gene TRBJ1-6, with D perhaps TRBD1 (5 bases). There are 14 residues in the CDR3. Trimming removed 7 bases from V and 5 bases from J, with 12 bases in between. Per the germline V gene, CDR1 is LNHDA and CDR2 is SQIVND (reference sequence). This CDR3 reads CASTGASDNSPLHF. The CDR3 region has the DNA TGTGCCAGTACCGGGGCCAGCGATAATTCACCCCTCCACTTT.

V gene TRBV11-2 combines with J gene TRBJ2-1; 10 nucleotides line up with TRBD1. The ends lost 5 bases at V and 6 bases at J; junction bases unmatched: 10. The CDR3 sequence is 16 residues long. Per germline, CDR1 SGHAT and CDR2 FQNNGV. The CDR3 DNA sequence: TGTGCCAGCAGCCATCGACAGGGGGCTGGTGGCAATGAGCAGTTCTTC. As protein: CASSHRQGAGGNEQFF.

V gene TRBV18 combines with J gene TRBJ2-3; a possible D gene is TRBD1 (5 bases). Deletions cut 5 bases from V and 8 bases from J, with 26 bases between. The germline V gene encodes CDR1 KGHSH and CDR2 LQKENI. This CDR3 contains 17 residues. Here the CDR3 reads CASSTIRTLERVSTQYF. CDR3 in DNA: TGTGCCAGCTCAACGATACGGACACTCGAAAGGGTGTCTACGCAGTATTTT.

This sequence joins TRBV7-2 and TRBJ2-3; 8 bases agree with TRBD2. V was clipped by 4 bases and J by 6 bases; unmatched bases: 15. The CDR3 has 17 amino acids. The germline V gene encodes CDR1 SGHTA and CDR2 FQGNSA. CDR3 coding DNA: TGTGCCAGCAGCTCCCTCGGTGTAGCGGGGTGGGCGGATACGCAGTATTTT. It is translated as CASSSLGVAGWADTQYF.

The rearrangement uses TRBV6-1 and TRBJ2-7, with a possible D match to TRBD1 (5 bases). The V end was cut by 1 base, the J end by 6 bases, with 13 bases between. CDR3 length: 14 residues. CDR1 is MNHNS and CDR2 is SASEGT in the germline V gene. The CDR3 nucleotides read TGTGCCAGCAGTGAAGGCCAGGGCCGGGCCGAGCAGTACGTC. This encodes CASSEGQGRAEQYV.

This chain links TRBV27 with TRBJ1-1, with 9 bases fitting TRBD1. J lost 7 bases, V lost 2 bases, and 2 bases had no gene match. Germline lookup yields CDR1 MNHEY and CDR2 SMNVEV (reference sequence). This CDR3 has 13 residues. The DNA for the CDR3 is TGTGCCAGCAGTTTAACAGGGGGCGGTGAAGCTTTCTTT. Residues: CASSLTGGGEAFF.

The gene calls are TRBV4-3 and TRBJ1-1; D unclear. V lost 2 bases, J lost 6 bases, and 10 bases lay in between. The germline V gene encodes CDR1 LGHNA and CDR2 YSLEER. The CDR3 covers 13 residues. The CDR3 reads CASSQTTFAEAFF. In DNA form, the CDR3 reads TGCGCCAGCAGCCAAACGACTTTCGCTGAAGCTTTCTTT.

The CDR3 DNA sequence: TGTGCCAGCAGCTTGTGGACGAACACTGAAGCTTTCTTT. Amino acids: CASSLWTNTEAFF. J is TRBJ1-1 and V is TRBV5-4; D gene ambiguous. Per germline, CDR1 SGHNT and CDR2 YYREEE (reference sequence). Trimming shortened V by 1 base and J by 1 base, and 5 bases separated the two germline ends. CDR3 size: 13 residues.

V and J are TRBV7-8 and TRBJ1-3, with D possibly being TRBD1 (6 bases). Looked up from germline, CDR1 is SGHVS and CDR2 is FQNEAQ. CDR3 length equals 12 residues. The V end lost 1 base, the J end lost 11 bases, and 9 bases lay between the germline ends. This chain's CDR3 is CASSLGGGPIYF. CDR3 nucleotide sequence: TGTGCCAGCAGCTTAGGGGGGGGCCCCATATATTTT.